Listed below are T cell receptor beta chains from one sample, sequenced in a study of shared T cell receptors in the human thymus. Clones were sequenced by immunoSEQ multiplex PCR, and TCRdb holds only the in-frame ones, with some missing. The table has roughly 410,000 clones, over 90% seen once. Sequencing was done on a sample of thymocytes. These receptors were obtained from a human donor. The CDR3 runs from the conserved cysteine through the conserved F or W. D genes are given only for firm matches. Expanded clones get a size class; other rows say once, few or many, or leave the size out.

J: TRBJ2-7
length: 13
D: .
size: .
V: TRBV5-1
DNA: TGCGCCAGCAGCTTAGGGCCGATCTACGAGCAGTACTTC
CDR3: CASSLGPIYEQYF

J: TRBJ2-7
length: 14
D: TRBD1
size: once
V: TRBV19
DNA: TGTGCCAGTAACGAGGGGGACAGCACCTACGAGCAGTACTTC
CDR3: CASNEGDSTYEQYF

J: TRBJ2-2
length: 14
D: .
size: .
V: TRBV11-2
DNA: TGTGCCAGCAACTTAAGGACAGTCACCGGGGAGCTGTTTTTT
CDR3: CASNLRTVTGELFF

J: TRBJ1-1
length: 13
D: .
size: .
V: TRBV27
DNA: TGTGCCAGCAGTTTAACAGGGAACACTGAAGCTTTCTTT
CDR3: CASSLTGNTEAFF

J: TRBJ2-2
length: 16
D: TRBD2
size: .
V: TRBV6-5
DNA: TGTGCCAGCAGTTACCGGCGGGGGTGGCGCACCGGGGAGCTGTTTTTT
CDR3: CASSYRRGWRTGELFF

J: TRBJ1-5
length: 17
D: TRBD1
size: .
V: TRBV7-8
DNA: TGTGCCAGCAGCTTAGTGGGGGGGACAGGGGAAAATCAGCCCCAGCATTTT
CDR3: CASSLVGGTGENQPQHF

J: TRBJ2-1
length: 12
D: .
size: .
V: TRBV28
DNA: TGTGCCAGCACCGCGGCCCCCAATGAGCAGTTCTTC
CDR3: CASTAAPNEQFF

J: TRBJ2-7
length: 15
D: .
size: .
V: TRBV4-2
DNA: TGTGCCAGCAGCCCTGCTGCGGGACGACCCTACGAGCAGTACTTC
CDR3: CASSPAAGRPYEQYF

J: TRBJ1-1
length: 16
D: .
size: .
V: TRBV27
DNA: TGTGCCAGCAGTTTGGGACCCGGGGGGTTCTACCCTGAAGCTTTCTTT
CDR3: CASSLGPGGFYPEAFF

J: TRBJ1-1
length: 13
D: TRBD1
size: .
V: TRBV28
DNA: TGTGCCATCAAGCTACAGGGGGCATCTGAAGCTTTCTTT
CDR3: CAIKLQGASEAFF

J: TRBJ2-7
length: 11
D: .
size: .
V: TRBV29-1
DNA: TGCAGCGTTGAGGGCGGAACGGAGCAGTACTTC
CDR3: CSVEGGTEQYF

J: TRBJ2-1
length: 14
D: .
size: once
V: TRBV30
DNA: TGTGCCTGGAGTGTACTCAGGTCCTACAATGAGCAGTTCTTC
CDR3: CAWSVLRSYNEQFF

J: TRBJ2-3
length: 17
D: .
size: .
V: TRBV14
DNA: TGTGCCAGCAGCCAAGGTTTCTGGGGGCGGTTCAGGGATACGCAGTATTTT
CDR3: CASSQGFWGRFRDTQYF

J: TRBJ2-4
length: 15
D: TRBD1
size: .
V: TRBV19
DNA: TGTGCCAGTTCATTAGACAGGGAAGCCAAAAACATTCAGTACTTC
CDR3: CASSLDREAKNIQYF

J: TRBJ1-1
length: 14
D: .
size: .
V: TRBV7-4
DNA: TGTGCCAGCAGCCGCGTCCAGGGAGACACTGAAGCTTTCTTT
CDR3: CASSRVQGDTEAFF

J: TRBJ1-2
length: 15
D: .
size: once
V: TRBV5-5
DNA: TGTGCCAGCAGCTTGGAAAGGGGGGTCAACTATGGCTACACCTTC
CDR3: CASSLERGVNYGYTF

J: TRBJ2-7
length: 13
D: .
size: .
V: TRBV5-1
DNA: TGCGCCAGCAGCTTGGACTACGGGTACGAGCAGTACTTC
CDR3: CASSLDYGYEQYF

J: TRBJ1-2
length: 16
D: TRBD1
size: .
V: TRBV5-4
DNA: TGTGCCAGCAGCTTGGTGTTTTGGTCAGGGGGCTATGGCTACACCTTC
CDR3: CASSLVFWSGGYGYTF

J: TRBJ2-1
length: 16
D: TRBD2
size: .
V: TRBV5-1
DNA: TGCGCCAGCAGCTTGGTTTTGGGAGGGATCTACAATGAGCAGTTCTTC
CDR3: CASSLVLGGIYNEQFF

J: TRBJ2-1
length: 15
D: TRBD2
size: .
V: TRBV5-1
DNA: TGCGCCAGCGCCCCCGGGACTAGCGGGAGTAATGAGCAGTTCTTC
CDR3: CASAPGTSGSNEQFF

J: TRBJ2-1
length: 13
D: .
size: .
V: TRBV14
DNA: TGTGCCAGCAGCCAAGAGCAGTACAATGAGCAGTTCTTC
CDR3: CASSQEQYNEQFF

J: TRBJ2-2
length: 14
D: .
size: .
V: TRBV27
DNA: TGTGCCAGCAGTCGTGAGACAGGCACCGGGGAGCTGTTTTTT
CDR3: CASSRETGTGELFF

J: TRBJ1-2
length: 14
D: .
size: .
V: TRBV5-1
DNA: TGCGCCAGCAGCCTGGACACCAGATCCTATGGCTACACCTTC
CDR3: CASSLDTRSYGYTF

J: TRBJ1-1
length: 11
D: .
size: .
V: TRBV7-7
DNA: TGTGCCAGCAGCCCCCCGCCTCAAGCTTTCTTT
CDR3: CASSPPPQAFF

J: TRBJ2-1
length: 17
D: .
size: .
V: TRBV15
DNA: TGTGCCACCAGCAGAGAGCAGGGTTCAGCGTATTACAATGAGCAGTTCTTC
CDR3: CATSREQGSAYYNEQFF

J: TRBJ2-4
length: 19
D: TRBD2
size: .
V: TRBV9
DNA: TGTGCCAGCAGCCCCCGAACGGGCGGGAGGGCCGGCACCAAAAACATTCAGTACTTC
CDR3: CASSPRTGGRAGTKNIQYF

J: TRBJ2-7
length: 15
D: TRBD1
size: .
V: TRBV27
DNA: TGTGCCAGCAGTCCCCGACAGGGCTTTCCCTACGAGCAGTACTTC
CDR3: CASSPRQGFPYEQYF

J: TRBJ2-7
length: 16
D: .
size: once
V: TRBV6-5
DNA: TGTGCCAGCAGTTCCGACTTGGACAGATGGTACTACGAGCAGTACTTC
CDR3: CASSSDLDRWYYEQYF

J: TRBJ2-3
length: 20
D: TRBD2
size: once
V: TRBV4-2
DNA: TGTGCCAGCAGCCCCACTCCGTCGGCGGGAGGTCAAAATCGGGGAGATACGCAGTATTTT
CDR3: CASSPTPSAGGQNRGDTQYF

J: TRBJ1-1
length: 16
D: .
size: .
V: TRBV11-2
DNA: TGTGCCAGCAGCACTACCGGGACACTCTTGGCCACTGAAGCTTTCTTT
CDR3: CASSTTGTLLATEAFF

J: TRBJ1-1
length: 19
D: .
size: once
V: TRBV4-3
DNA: TGCGCCAGCAGCCAAGACTGGTGGGCCACGGAGAGGGGCCTCACTGAAGCTTTCTTT
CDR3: CASSQDWWATERGLTEAFF

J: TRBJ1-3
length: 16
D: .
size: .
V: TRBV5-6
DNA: TGTGCCAGCAGCCTACGGGCCATTGTCTCTGGAAACACCATATATTTT
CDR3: CASSLRAIVSGNTIYF

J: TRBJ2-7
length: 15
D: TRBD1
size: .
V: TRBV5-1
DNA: TGCGCCAGCAGCCCGGCGGGACAGGGAGACTACGAGCAGTACTTC
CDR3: CASSPAGQGDYEQYF

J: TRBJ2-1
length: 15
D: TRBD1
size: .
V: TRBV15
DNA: TGTGCCACCAGCAGCCGGGACAGAAAATACAATGAGCAGTTCTTC
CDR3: CATSSRDRKYNEQFF

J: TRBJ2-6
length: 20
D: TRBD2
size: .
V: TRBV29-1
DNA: TGCAGCGTTGAAGATCAGGCGCTAGCGGACGGCGGCTCTGGGGCCAACGTCCTGACTTTC
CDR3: CSVEDQALADGGSGANVLTF

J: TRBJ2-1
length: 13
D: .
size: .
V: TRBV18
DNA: TGTGCCAGCTCTCCGTCGAGGAGCTATGAGCAGTTCTTC
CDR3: CASSPSRSYEQFF

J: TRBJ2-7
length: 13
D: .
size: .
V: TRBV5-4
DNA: TGTGCCAGCAGCTTGGAAACTACCTACGAGCAGTACTTC
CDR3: CASSLETTYEQYF

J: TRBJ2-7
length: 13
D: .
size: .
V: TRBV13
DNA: TGTGCCAGCAGCTTAGTGGCGGCCTACGAGCAGTACTTC
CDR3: CASSLVAAYEQYF

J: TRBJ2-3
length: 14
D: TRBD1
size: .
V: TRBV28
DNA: TGTGCCAGCAGGGACAGGGGGCTTACAGATACGCAGTATTTT
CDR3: CASRDRGLTDTQYF

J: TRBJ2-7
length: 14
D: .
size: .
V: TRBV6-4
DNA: TGTGCCAAGCCGGGGAGGGGGAGGAGCTACGAGCAGTACTTC
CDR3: CAKPGRGRSYEQYF

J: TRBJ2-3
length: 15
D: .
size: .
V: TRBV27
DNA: TGTGCCAGCAGTCGCACCCGACAGGGAGGAGATACGCAGTATTTT
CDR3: CASSRTRQGGDTQYF

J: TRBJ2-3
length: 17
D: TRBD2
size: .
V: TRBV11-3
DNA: TGTGCCAGCAGCTTAGTACTGCGGGAGGGCCTGGCAGATACGCAGTATTTT
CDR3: CASSLVLREGLADTQYF

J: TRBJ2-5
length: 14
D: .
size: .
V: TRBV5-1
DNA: TGCGCCAGCAGCTCCCCGGGACCACAAGAGACCCAGTACTTC
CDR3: CASSSPGPQETQYF

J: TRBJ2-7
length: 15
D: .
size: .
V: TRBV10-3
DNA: TGTGCCATCAGTGAGTCGGAAAGGGCTACCTACGAGCAGTACTTC
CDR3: CAISESERATYEQYF

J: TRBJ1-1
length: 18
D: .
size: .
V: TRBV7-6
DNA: TGTGCCAGCAGCCCCCTGGGAACACCGGGACAATCAAACACTGAAGCTTTCTTT
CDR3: CASSPLGTPGQSNTEAFF

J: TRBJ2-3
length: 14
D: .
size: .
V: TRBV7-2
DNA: TGTGCCAGCAGCGGGACCCCAGGGACAGATACGCAGTATTTT
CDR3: CASSGTPGTDTQYF

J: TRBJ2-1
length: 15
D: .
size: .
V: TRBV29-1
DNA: TGCAGCTCCACCCGGGGGGCTGGGGGATACAATGAGCAGTTCTTC
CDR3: CSSTRGAGGYNEQFF

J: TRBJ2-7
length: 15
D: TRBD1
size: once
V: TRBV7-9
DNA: TGTGCCAGCAGCTTACACTACAGGGGTCACTACGAGCAGTACTTC
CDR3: CASSLHYRGHYEQYF